One sample yielded the 22 T cell receptor beta chains listed below, sequenced in a study of metastatic and nonmetastatic thyroid tumors. Each patient came to thyroid surgery without any prior treatment (of any kind). TCRdb re-clonotyped the PCR reads via MiXCR. The table shows around 30,000 clones, with about a fifth occurring only once. Source material: tumor tissue. Receptors originate from a male donor with papillary thyroid cancer or a benign thyroid nodule (not recorded which). Some clones in this sample may be carry-over from other donors' samples.

The CDR3: CASSTKTSGVNTGELFF. As DNA, the CDR3 is TGTGCCAGCAGCACCAAGACTAGCGGGGTAAACACCGGGGAGCTGTTTTTT. The V call is TRBV11-2, the J call TRBJ2-2; 11 bases agree with TRBD2. This CDR3 has 17 residues. J lost 2 bases, V lost 5 bases, and 7 bases had no gene match. Germline CDR1 and CDR2: SGHAT and FQNNGV.

In this sample, this clone turned up once. This chain joins TRBV11-2 and TRBJ1-1; the match to TRBD1 covers 8 bases. In germline, CDR1 is SGHAT, CDR2 FQNNGV. The CDR3 length is 15 residues. Trimming cost V 5 bases and J 2 bases; bases outside gene matches: 7. As DNA, the CDR3 is TGTGCCAGCAGCCCGGGACAGGTAACTAACACTGAAGCTTTCTTT. This gives the protein CASSPGQVTNTEAFF.

The chain carries TRBV3-1 and TRBJ2-1; a possible D gene is TRBD2 (6 bases). Trimming shortened V by 2 bases and J by 7 bases, and 21 bases separated the two germline ends. Germline V gene data show CDR1 as LGHDT and CDR2 as YNNKEL (reference sequence). The CDR3 length is 17 residues. CDR3 amino acids: CASSQIRRLSGGNEQFF. The CDR3 DNA is TGTGCCAGCAGCCAAATAAGAAGACTGAGTGGAGGGAATGAGCAGTTCTTC.

As to this clone: At one end the junction does not follow the germline gene, possibly because of a read error. The chain combines TRBV11-2 with TRBJ2-2; 11 bases are shared with TRBD1. The germline V gene has CDR1 SGHAT and CDR2 FQNNGV. This CDR3 has 17 amino acids. The CDR3 region is CASSPRRTGGETGELSF. The CDR3 DNA reads TGTGCCAGCAGCCCACGGCGGACAGGGGGCGAAACCGGTGAGCTGTCTTTT.

This clone was recorded many times. This chain links TRBV11-2 with TRBJ2-2, with 8 bases identical to TRBD2. Germline V lookup: CDR1 SGHAT, CDR2 FQNNGV. Trimming at V came to 1 base and at J to 3 bases, leaving 4 bases not matched to a gene. The CDR3 length is 16 residues. CDR3 DNA: TGTGCCAGCAGCTTAGGAGTAGCGGGATACACCGGGGAGCTGTTTTTT. Translation gives CASSLGVAGYTGELFF.

Many counts were recorded for this clone. Distinct nucleotide sequences in the sample also encode this CDR3. V gene TRBV7-9 combines with J gene TRBJ2-1, with 7 positions matching TRBD1. Germline V gene lookup returns CDR1 SEHNR and CDR2 FQNEAQ (reference sequence). Germline trimming cut 7 bases from V and 4 bases from J; bases unmatched to any gene: 7. The CDR3 has 14 residues. The CDR3: CASTEGAEYNEQFF. The CDR3 DNA is TGTGCCAGCACCGAGGGGGCGGAATACAATGAGCAGTTCTTC.

This clone has at least ten counts. J is TRBJ2-7 and V is TRBV28; no firm D call. The V and J ends lost 5 bases and 3 bases respectively, with 5 bases between them. This CDR3 comprises 11 residues. Germline V gene lookup returns CDR1 MDHEN and CDR2 SYDVKM. The CDR3 sequence is CASSTFYEQYF. Written as DNA, the CDR3 is TGTGCCAGCAGTACCTTCTACGAGCAGTACTTC.

This clone came up many times. The chain uses TRBV6-5 and TRBJ2-1, with 12 bases aligning to TRBD2. J was trimmed by 6 bases and V by 2 bases; bases with no gene match: 2. Germline V gene sequence: CDR1 MNHEY, CDR2 SVGAGI. This CDR3 comprises 15 residues. The CDR3 protein is CASSYATSGGNEQFF. CDR3 nucleotides: TGTGCCAGCAGTTACGCGACTAGCGGGGGCAATGAGCAGTTCTTC.

V is TRBV7-6 and J is TRBJ2-7; no definite D call. The V and J ends lost 4 bases and 6 bases respectively, with 13 bases between them. CDR1 and CDR2 from the germline V gene are SGHVS and FNYEAQ. CDR3 length: 13 residues. As DNA, the CDR3 is TGTGCCAGCAGCTCCCATGAGGTGGGCGAGCAGTACTTC. It yields the protein CASSSHEVGEQYF.

This clone was seen many times. The chain is built from TRBV4-3 and TRBJ2-1, with 13 bases matching TRBD2. With 3 bases clipped from V and 8 bases from J, the junction kept 7 bases outside the gene matches. Germline loops: CDR1 LGHNA, CDR2 YSLEER. The CDR3 has 16 residues. The CDR3 nucleotides read TGCGCCAGCAGCCACCGAGGGACTAGCGGGATTCATGAGCAGTTCTTC. It translates to CASSHRGTSGIHEQFF.

This clone has a count of ten or more. The J gene is TRBJ2-1, the V gene TRBV19; tentatively, D is TRBD2 (6 bases). Germline CDR1 LNHDA, CDR2 SQIVND (reference sequence). V lost 1 base and J 8 bases, leaving 21 bases between the germline ends. The CDR3 spans 17 residues. The CDR3 sequence: CASSIGNDGGAGYEQFF. Written as DNA, the CDR3 is TGTGCCAGTAGTATAGGTAACGATGGCGGGGCGGGGTATGAGCAGTTCTTC. Combining the CDR3 with reference TRBV19 and TRBJ2-1 gives the whole variable domain DGGITQSPKYLFRKEGQNVTLSCEQNLNHDAMYWYRQDPGQGLRLIYYSQIVNDFQKGDIAEGYSVSREKKESFPLTVTSAQKNPTAFYLCASSIGNDGGAGYEQFFGPGTRLTVL.

About this clone itself: A much bigger clone sits one base away, suggesting this may be a read error. This sequence joins TRBV5-1 and TRBJ2-1, with TRBD2 matching 13 bases. V was pared by 3 bases and J by 8 bases, with 5 bases of the junction left unmatched. From germline, CDR1 is SGHRS and CDR2 YFSETQ. The CDR3 totals 15 residues. Here the CDR3 DNA reads TGCGCCAGCAGCTCAAGGACTAGCGGGAGCCATGAGCAGTTCTTC. Its translation is CASSSRTSGSHEQFF.

Ten or more counts support this clone. The V and J genes are TRBV7-9 and TRBJ2-3; D is perhaps TRBD1 (5 bases). Trimming removed 2 bases from V and 2 bases from J, with 11 bases in between. CDR3 length: 15 amino acids. Germline V CDR1 and CDR2: SEHNR, FQNEAQ (reference sequence). The CDR3 loop reads CASSLWTTATDTQYF. CDR3 in DNA: TGTGCCAGCAGCTTATGGACAACGGCCACAGATACGCAGTATTTT. The full variable domain, with the rest looked up from reference TRBV7-9 and TRBJ2-3, is DTGVSQNPRHKITKRGQNVTFRCDPISEHNRLYWYRQTLGQGPEFLTYFQNEAQLEKSRLLSDRFSAERPKGSFSTLEIQRTEQGDSAMYLCASSLWTTATDTQYFGPGTRLTVL.

By sample share, this clone is medium-sized. This chain joins TRBV24-1 and TRBJ2-3; 7 bases agree with TRBD1. This CDR3 has 16 amino acids. V shed 2 bases and J 0 bases; nucleotides not matched to a gene: 4. From germline, CDR1 is KGHDR and CDR2 SFDVKD. The DNA for the CDR3 is TGTGCCACCAGTGATTGGGGACAGACTAGCACAGATACGCAGTATTTT. Its protein product is CATSDWGQTSTDTQYF.

As for this clone: A single base separates this from a much larger clone, so it may be a read error. At the DNA level, this CDR3 is encoded by other sequences in the same sample as well. The chain joins TRBV7-9 to TRBJ2-5, with 11 bases fitting TRBD2. Losses at the gene ends were 2 bases for V and 3 bases for J; bases not matched to a gene: 2. The germline V gene has CDR1 SEHNR and CDR2 FQNEAQ (reference sequence). The CDR3 extends over 15 amino acids. The CDR3 reads CASSLPLAGEETQYF. For the CDR3, the DNA is TGTGCCAGCAGCTTACCACTAGCGGGAGAAGAGACCCAGTACTTC.

This clone was counted only a few times. This may be a read error: a much more frequent sequence differs by one nucleotide. The J gene is TRBJ2-3, the V gene TRBV28, with D possibly matching TRBD2 (5 bases). The V end was cut by 6 bases, the J end by 2 bases, with 18 bases between. The CDR3 runs 16 residues. Germline-derived CDR1 and CDR2 are MDHEN and SYDVKM. The CDR3 DNA is TGTGCCAGCAGCGGGGTGACAAAGACTAACACAGATACGCAGTATTTT. Protein product: CASSGVTKTNTDTQYF.

In its sample, this clone was seen a few times. The rearrangement links TRBV30 to TRBJ2-5, with 7 bases lining up with TRBD2. The trim removed 5 bases at V and 5 bases at J, leaving 20 bases unmatched. The CDR3 spans 17 residues. Germline V gives CDR1 GTSNPN, CDR2 SVGIG (reference sequence). CDR3 DNA sequence: TGTGCCTGGGAAATTCGGACTAGTTCCCAATTTGGGGAGACCCAGTACTTC. It yields the protein CAWEIRTSSQFGETQYF.

The CDR3 sequence: CASRGPGWRGETQYF. For the CDR3, the DNA is TGTGCCAGCCGAGGACCCGGGTGGAGAGGAGAGACCCAGTACTTC. The J gene is TRBJ2-5, the V gene TRBV18; the D is unclear. The germline CDR1 and CDR2 sequences are KGHSH and LQKENI. This CDR3 has 15 residues. V was shortened by 8 bases and J by 4 bases, with 20 bases between the two germline ends.

This clone was counted ten times or more. The chain is built from TRBV19 and TRBJ2-3; 8 bases agree with TRBD1. The CDR3 has 16 amino acids. V gave up 5 bases and J gave up 5 bases; unmatched junction bases: 12. Germline CDR1 reads LNHDA; CDR2 reads SQIVND (reference sequence). In DNA, the CDR3 is TGTGCCAGTAGTCTTTGGACAGGGCCCCAGGGAGATACGCAGTATTTT. Protein: CASSLWTGPQGDTQYF. Based on the CDR3 plus reference TRBV19 and TRBJ2-3, the full variable domain is DGGITQSPKYLFRKEGQNVTLSCEQNLNHDAMYWYRQDPGQGLRLIYYSQIVNDFQKGDIAEGYSVSREKKESFPLTVTSAQKNPTAFYLCASSLWTGPQGDTQYFGPGTRLTVL.

This clone was counted at least ten times. As DNA, the CDR3 is TGTGCCAGCAGTTCTCAGGTGAACTATGGCTACACCTTC. Translation: CASSSQVNYGYTF. V usage is TRBV5-5 and J usage is TRBJ1-2, with D uncertain. Germline V gene lookup returns CDR1 SGHKS and CDR2 YYEKEE (reference sequence). The CDR3 runs to 13 residues. Trimming removed 5 bases from V and 2 bases from J, with 10 bases in between.

This clone has ten or more counts. The chain recombines TRBV7-2 with TRBJ2-3; no clear D. The V gene's germline CDR1 is SGHTA and CDR2 FQGNSA. This CDR3 spans 11 amino acids. V was cut by 5 bases and J by 2 bases, with 2 bases left in between. The DNA of the CDR3 is TGTGCCAGCAGCATCACAGATACGCAGTATTTT. It translates to CASSITDTQYF. The complete variable domain, with remaining parts taken from reference TRBV7-2 and TRBJ2-3, reads GAGVSQSPSNKVTEKGKDVELRCDPISGHTALYWYRQSLGQGLEFLIYFQGNSAPDKSGLPSDRFSAERTGGSVSTLTIQRTQQEDSAVYLCASSITDTQYFGPGTRLTVL.

Judged by abundance, this clone is medium-sized. The genes are TRBV6-1 and TRBJ2-7, with TRBD1 identical over 7 bases. V lost 4 bases to trimming and J lost 4 bases; unmatched junction nucleotides: 7. The germline gives CDR1 MNHNS, CDR2 SASEGT. The CDR3 runs to 14 residues. CDR3 sequence reads: CASSVSPTGYEQYF. The CDR3 nucleotides read TGTGCCAGCAGTGTCTCGCCGACAGGGTACGAGCAGTACTTC.